The rows below give T cell receptor beta chains drawn from one sample of a study of shared clonotypes between healthy human individuals. Libraries were prepared by immunoSEQ multiplex PCR; TCRdb keeps only in-frame clonotypes and omits some of them. The table includes some 790,000 clones, approximately 72% detected once. The sequencing sample was made of memory CD4+ T cells sorted from blood. Receptor source: a woman aged 25-40 years in good health. The CDR3 runs from the conserved cysteine through the conserved F or W. A D gene is named only where the DNA matches it firmly. Not all rows give a size; the values are once, few, many and, for expanded clones, a class.

j_gene | d_gene | v_gene | abundance | CDR3nt | CDR3aa
TRBJ2-5 | . | TRBV4-2 | . | TGTGCCAGCAGCCAAGATACCCGGGAAGAGACCCAGTACTTC | CASSQDTREETQYF
TRBJ2-4 | . | TRBV29-1 | . | TGCAGCGTGGTCCCGTCCCCAAACATTCAGTACTTC | CSVVPSPNIQYF
TRBJ1-6 | TRBD1 | TRBV6-6 | few | TGTGCCAGCAGTCCAGGGGACAGTTCACCCCTCCACTTT | CASSPGDSSPLHF
TRBJ2-2 | . | TRBV5-4 | few | TGTGCCAGCAGCTTTGGGGGAGGCAGGGAGCTGTTTTTT | CASSFGGGRELFF
TRBJ2-7 | . | TRBV14 | few | TGTGCCAGCAGCCATGAGACTCCAGGGGCCGAGCAGTACTTC | CASSHETPGAEQYF
TRBJ2-7 | TRBD2 | TRBV7-2 | . | TGTGCCAGCAGCTTCGGCCGGGGGAGGGACGAGCAGTACTTC | CASSFGRGRDEQYF
TRBJ2-2 | TRBD1 | TRBV5-1 | many | TGCGCCAGCAGCCCTGGGACAGAGAACACCGGGGAGCTGTTTTTT | CASSPGTENTGELFF
TRBJ1-1 | . | TRBV4-1 | . | TGCGCCAGCAGCCAAGATGGGGTGGACACTGAAGCTTTCTTT | CASSQDGVDTEAFF
TRBJ2-1 | . | TRBV7-7 | few | TGTGCCAGCAGCTTAAGTGGAGGCCGGGAAGATGAGCAGTTCTTC | CASSLSGGREDEQFF
TRBJ1-4 | . | TRBV6-1 | . | TGTGCCAGCCAAAGCGCGCGGACAGCTGAAAAACTGTTTTTT | CASQSARTAEKLFF
TRBJ1-5 | TRBD1 | TRBV28 | . | TGTGCCAGCAGTCCGGGACAGGGGGTCCACGGGCCCCAGCATTTT | CASSPGQGVHGPQHF
TRBJ1-1 | TRBD1 | TRBV5-1 | . | TGCGCCAGCAGCCCTGGGACAGGGGTCATGAACACTGAAGCTTTCTTT | CASSPGTGVMNTEAFF
TRBJ1-1 | . | TRBV28 | few | TGTGCCAGCAGCTATCTCAACGAAGCTTTCTTT | CASSYLNEAFF
TRBJ2-7 | . | TRBV28 | once | TGTGCCAGCAGACGTGGAAGTTGGCGCGAGCAGTACTTC | CASRRGSWREQYF
TRBJ2-7 | TRBD2 | TRBV6-8 | . | TGTGCCAGCATCGGGCGGGAGAGCGACGAGCAGTACTTC | CASIGRESDEQYF
TRBJ2-1 | TRBD1 | TRBV18 | once | TGTGCCAGCTCACCAGGGGACAGGGGAGGCTCCTACAATGAGCAGTTCTTC | CASSPGDRGGSYNEQFF
TRBJ2-5 | TRBD2 | TRBV28 | . | TGTGCCAGCAAGGGTTGGGGAGGGTTTCAAGAGACCCAGTACTTC | CASKGWGGFQETQYF
TRBJ2-7 | . | TRBV23-1 | few | TGCGCCAGCAGTCAATTTCCGGGACTGAACTCCTACGAGCAGTACTTC | CASSQFPGLNSYEQYF
TRBJ2-3 | . | TRBV10-3 | few | TGTGCCATCAGTGAGTCGGGGCCGGGGGCGAAGACAGATACGCAGTATTTT | CAISESGPGAKTDTQYF
TRBJ2-7 | . | TRBV6-4 | . | TGTGCCAGCAGTGAGGAAGGGGACAGCGGGATCTACGAGCAGTACTTC | CASSEEGDSGIYEQYF
TRBJ2-5 | TRBD1 | TRBV25-1 | . | TGTGCCAGCCATTCGGGGACAGAATCTCACCAAGAGACCCAGTACTTC | CASHSGTESHQETQYF
TRBJ1-4 | . | TRBV10-2 | . | TGCGCCAGCACCGAGAGCGGGGGCGGCGAAAAACTGTTTTTT | CASTESGGGEKLFF
TRBJ2-7 | TRBD1 | TRBV7-9 | once | TGTGCCAGCAGCTTCCAGGGGGCTAACCACGAGCAGTACTTC | CASSFQGANHEQYF
TRBJ2-1 | TRBD2 | TRBV7-2 | few | TGTGCCAGCAGCTTAGCGTCTAGCGGCTACAATGAGCAGTTCTTC | CASSLASSGYNEQFF
TRBJ1-1 | . | TRBV28 | . | TGTGCCAGCTTAGGGCAGGCGGCGAGAGGAGCTTTCTTT | CASLGQAARGAFF
TRBJ2-7 | . | TRBV6-5 | . | TGTGCCAGCAGACTGGACCCGCCGAGCGAGCAGTACTTC | CASRLDPPSEQYF